The next 23 T cell receptor beta chains were all read from a single sample in a study of lymphopenia after photon versus proton radiotherapy. Assay: immunoSEQ multiplex PCR; the TCRdb copy retains only in-frame clones and omits some. This table holds fewer than 6,000 clones, more than 70% found once. The sequences come from peripheral blood, collected from a patient treated with photon-based radiotherapy. These receptors all stem from a man at least 80 years old with cholangiocarcinoma.

The chain recombines TRBV5-3 with TRBJ2-1; 11 positions match TRBD1. TRBV5-3 is an ORF; its function is uncertain. This CDR3 has 16 amino acids. J lost 7 bases, V lost 3 bases, and 9 bases had no gene match. In nucleotides, the CDR3 is TGTGCCAGAAGCTCGGGACAGGGGGACAAGGTTAATGAGCAGTTCTTC. It encodes CARSSGQGDKVNEQFF.

The V and J genes are TRBV29-1 and TRBJ1-2; a weak D match, TRBD1 (5 bases). The CDR3 has 15 amino acids. The V gene lost 2 bases and the J gene lost 2 bases, with 15 bases spanning the gap. The germline V gene encodes CDR1 SQVTM and CDR2 ANQGSEA. CDR3: CSVERTMTLNYGYTF. CDR3 nucleotides: TGCAGCGTTGAACGGACAATGACCCTCAACTATGGCTACACCTTC.

This clone is a singleton in its sample. This rearrangement joins TRBV5-1 to TRBJ1-1, with a tentative D call TRBD1 (6 bases). There are 18 residues in the CDR3. Germline CDR1 reads SGHRS; CDR2 reads YFSETQ. Trimming removed 1 base at V and 2 bases at J, with 21 bases between. CDR3 in DNA: TGCGCCAGCAGCTTGCGGATGAGGACAGAGGACCCTAACACTGAAGCTTTCTTT. Amino acid sequence: CASSLRMRTEDPNTEAFF.

This chain joins TRBV9 and TRBJ2-3; D unclear. V was pared by 5 bases and J by 0 bases, with 7 bases between. This CDR3 is 13 amino acids long. Germline loops: CDR1 SGDLS, CDR2 YYNGEE. The CDR3 DNA is TGTGCCAGCAGTCTAGGAAGCACAGATACGCAGTATTTT. It translates to CASSLGSTDTQYF.

The CDR3: CASRFRQGSKLFF. Here the CDR3 DNA reads TGTGCCAGCAGATTCAGACAGGGGAGCAAACTGTTTTTT. V and J are TRBV5-8 and TRBJ1-4, with 8 bases matching TRBD1. Losses at the gene ends were 5 bases for V and 11 bases for J; bases not matched to a gene: 8. The CDR3 is 13 residues long. The germline V gene has CDR1 SGHTS and CDR2 YDEGEE.

V is TRBV5-4 and J is TRBJ2-3, with D perhaps TRBD1 (6 bases). Between the trimmed V and J ends, which lost 2 bases and 3 bases, there was a span of 13 bases. CDR1 and CDR2 (germline): SGHNT, YYREEE (reference sequence). The CDR3 contains 15 residues. The CDR3 nucleotides read TGTGCCAGCAGCTTAGAACAGGGAATAACAGATACGCAGTATTTT. Translating it yields CASSLEQGITDTQYF.

V and J are TRBV9 and TRBJ2-7; perhaps TRBD1 as D (6 bases). The germline gives CDR1 SGDLS, CDR2 YYNGEE. The CDR3 consists of 19 residues. Trimming left V 4 bases short and J 4 bases short, with 30 bases between. The CDR3 is CASSPGATLRGTQSYEQYF. Here the CDR3 DNA reads TGTGCCAGCAGCCCAGGGGCGACCCTTAGGGGGACCCAAAGTTACGAGCAGTACTTC. The variable domain in full, with the rest retrieved from reference TRBV9 and TRBJ2-7, is DSGVTQTPKHLITATGQRVTLRCSPRSGDLSVYWYQQSLDQGLQFLIQYYNGEERAKGNILERFSAQQFPDLHSELNLSSLELGDSALYFCASSPGATLRGTQSYEQYFGPGTRLTVT.

The chain employs TRBV5-5 and TRBJ2-4, with D possibly being TRBD2 (6 bases). Germline values: CDR1 SGHKS, CDR2 YYEKEE (reference sequence). This CDR3 is 18 amino acids long. V shed 6 bases and J shed 7 bases, with 29 bases lying between them. CDR3 loop: CASTLGPQGGSRENIQYF. In nucleotides, the CDR3 is TGTGCCAGCACCCTTGGCCCCCAGGGAGGCTCTAGGGAGAACATTCAGTACTTC.

V is TRBV6-6 and J is TRBJ1-1, with a possible D match to TRBD1 (5 bases). Germline V CDR1 and CDR2: MNHNY, SVGAGI (reference sequence). The ends were cut back, 3 bases at V and 0 bases at J, with 8 bases in the middle. The CDR3 consists of 14 residues. The CDR3 spells CASSYSGMNTEAFF. CDR3 nucleotide sequence: TGTGCCAGCAGTTATTCAGGGATGAACACTGAAGCTTTCTTT.

The chain is built from TRBV21-1 and TRBJ2-5; TRBD1, as called in the table, went unchecked against the DNA. TRBV21-1 is reported as a pseudogene. There are 14 residues in the CDR3. The CDR3 DNA is TGTGCCAGCAGCACTACAGACACTGGGGAGACCCAGTACTTC. Translated: CASSTTDTGETQYF.

The chain has TRBV28 and TRBJ1-1; 9 nucleotides agree with TRBD1. The V gene end was trimmed by 9 bases and the J gene end by 4 bases; junction bases not matched to a gene: 12. CDR3 length equals 15 residues. Germline CDR1 and CDR2: MDHEN and SYDVKM. The CDR3 DNA is TGTGCCAGTATTAAACAGGGGGCGCTGGGCACTGAAGCTTTCTTT. Translated, it gives CASIKQGALGTEAFF.

The chain uses TRBV7-2 and TRBJ1-2, with a weak D call TRBD1 (6 bases). Germline CDR1 is SGHTA and CDR2 is FQGNSA. CDR3 length: 15 amino acids. Trimming removed 3 bases from V and 2 bases from J, with 13 bases in between. The CDR3 nucleotides are TGTGCCAGCAGCTTTCGGGGGGCGCGAAACTATGGCTACACCTTC. Translated, it gives CASSFRGARNYGYTF.

This clone was seen a handful of times. The chain uses TRBV28 and TRBJ1-2; 7 nucleotides line up with TRBD1. V was pared by 3 bases and J by 5 bases, with 3 bases of the junction left unmatched. Germline V CDR1 and CDR2: MDHEN, SYDVKM. There are 13 residues in the CDR3. The CDR3 is CASSLPQGYGYTF. The DNA for the CDR3 is TGTGCCAGCAGTTTGCCACAGGGGTATGGCTACACCTTC.

In its sample, this clone was seen a few times. The chain combines TRBV19 with TRBJ1-4, with 8 positions matching TRBD1. Germline CDR1 reads LNHDA; CDR2 reads SQIVND (reference sequence). CDR3 length: 13 amino acids. Germline trimming cut 6 bases from V and 9 bases from J; bases unmatched to any gene: 6. The DNA of the CDR3 is TGTGCCAGTAGGCCGGGACAGGTCCAAAAACTGTTTTTT. Translating gives CASRPGQVQKLFF.

V usage is TRBV7-2 and J usage is TRBJ2-7; 7 nucleotides match TRBD1. The CDR3 is 15 amino acids. Germline V gene data show CDR1 as SGHTA and CDR2 as FQGNSA. The junction had 6 bases not matched to a gene; V was cut back by 3 bases and J by 1 base. The CDR3 region has the DNA TGTGCCAGCAGCTTCTATGGGACAGTATCCTACGAGCAGTACTTC. Translating gives CASSFYGTVSYEQYF.

CDR3 nucleotide sequence: TGTGCCAGCAGCTTATGGCCGGGGACAGGGGAGGGAAAACTGTTTTTT. This sequence encodes CASSLWPGTGEGKLFF. The chain combines TRBV7-9 with TRBJ1-4; 10 nucleotides match TRBD1. V lost 2 bases and J lost 10; bases outside the gene matches: 10. The CDR3 loop spans 16 amino acids. From germline, CDR1 is SEHNR and CDR2 FQNEAQ (reference sequence).

The chain is built from TRBV5-1 and TRBJ2-3, with D unresolved. The CDR3 length is 12 residues. Germline assignment: CDR1 SGHRS and CDR2 YFSETQ. The V end was cut by 1 base, the J end by 2 bases, with 2 bases between. Here the CDR3 reads CASSLTTDTQYF. The CDR3 DNA follows: TGCGCCAGCAGCTTGACCACAGATACGCAGTATTTT. Drawing the rest from reference TRBV5-1 and TRBJ2-3, the complete variable domain is KAGVTQTPRYLIKTRGQQVTLSCSPISGHRSVSWYQQTPGQGLQFLFEYFSETQRNKGNFPGRFSGRQFSNSRSEMNVSTLELGDSALYLCASSLTTDTQYFGPGTRLTVL.

The chain joins TRBV2 to TRBJ2-5, with 12 bases lining up with TRBD2. Germline V CDR1 and CDR2: SNHLY, FYNNEI. The CDR3 covers 15 residues. V was pared by 6 bases and J by 0 bases, with 2 bases of the junction left unmatched. In DNA, the CDR3 is TGTGCCAGCAGCCCTAGCGGGGGGGACCAAGAGACCCAGTACTTC. It encodes CASSPSGGDQETQYF.

V is TRBV5-4 and J is TRBJ2-5, with D hard to call. V dropped 4 bases and J dropped 4 bases, with 11 bases sitting between them. Germline values: CDR1 SGHNT, CDR2 YYREEE (reference sequence). This CDR3 spans 13 amino acids. This chain's CDR3 is CASSPPAGETQYF. For the CDR3, the DNA is TGTGCCAGCAGCCCCCCAGCCGGAGAGACCCAGTACTTC.

The J gene is TRBJ2-1, the V gene TRBV5-1, with D perhaps matching TRBD1 (6 bases). Germline values: CDR1 SGHRS, CDR2 YFSETQ. The V end was cut by 6 bases, the J end by 1 base, with 17 bases between. CDR3 length: 16 amino acids. The CDR3: CASTRGMGQSYNEQFF. The CDR3 DNA reads as TGCGCCAGCACCAGGGGTATGGGACAATCCTACAATGAGCAGTTCTTC.

The chain couples TRBV5-5 to TRBJ2-1, with TRBD2 matching 8 bases. Germline CDR1 SGHKS, CDR2 YYEKEE (reference sequence). The CDR3 has 14 amino acids. The trim removed 4 bases at V and 6 bases at J, leaving 6 bases unmatched. In nucleotides, the CDR3 is TGTGCCAGCAGCCAAGGGACTAGGGGCAATGAGCAGTTCTTC. Protein: CASSQGTRGNEQFF.

The J gene is TRBJ1-1, the V gene TRBV9; 8 bases map to TRBD1. With 4 bases clipped from V and 0 bases from J, the junction kept 5 bases outside the gene matches. The germline gives CDR1 SGDLS, CDR2 YYNGEE. The CDR3 spans 15 residues. CDR3 protein: CASSTGQGVNTEAFF. The CDR3 nucleotides read TGTGCCAGCAGCACAGGACAGGGCGTGAACACTGAAGCTTTCTTT.

The chain uses TRBV5-1 and TRBJ2-1; TRBD2 matches at 12 bases. The CDR3 runs to 14 residues. Germline V gene data show CDR1 as SGHRS and CDR2 as YFSETQ. Trimming removed 4 bases from V and 14 bases from J; junction bases left unmatched: 10. This CDR3 is CASSPGRLAGGKFF. CDR3 sequence (DNA): TGCGCCAGCAGCCCCGGACGGCTAGCGGGGGGGAAGTTCTTC.